The T cell receptor (beta chain) under discussion was sequenced for a study of blood T cell repertoires in COVID-19. On the study more broadly: COVID-19 samples from acute and convalescent phases originated in the United States, Italy and Spain. The cDNA or gDNA used as material had been derived from T cells, B-cell-depleted T cells, or PBMCs.

As originally analysed: Using reference gene primer amplification, nucleated cell counts were estimated. Some clones are missing from TCRdb's copy, which holds only in-frame ones; the method was immunoSEQ multiplex PCR. The V and J calls and the clone size are those of that table, but D and trimming were determined from the DNA. This table has roughly 150,000 clones, about four fifths appearing once. Source material: peripheral blood. The clonotype was recovered from a woman of 80 years or more with acute or convalescent COVID-19.

The CDR3 is CASSKSPRHTEAFF. Written as DNA, the CDR3 is TGTGCCAGCAGCAAATCCCCCAGGCACACTGAAGCTTTCTTT. The rearrangement joins TRBV21-1 to TRBJ1-1; the table's D call of TRBD1 was not tested on the DNA. TRBV21-1 is described as a pseudogene. The CDR3 sequence is 14 residues long.